Following are 27 T cell receptor beta chains from one sample sequenced in a study of CD8+CD57+ T cells in acquired aplastic anemia. Profiles of TCR beta VDJ and CDR3 were generated from a genomic DNA template. TCRdb reprocessed the reads via MiXCR and lists one record per CDR3 protein. This sample has roughly 80,000 distinct CDR3 sequences, with under 80% found just once. Patients included in sequencing had previously demonstrated CD8+CD57+ cell expansion by flow cytometry. The specimen sequenced was sorted CD4+, CD8+, or CD8+CD57+ T cells (not recorded which) from PBMCs. These receptors all come from a human donor with aplastic anemia.

The chain couples TRBV24-1 to TRBJ1-5; no firm D call. V was shortened by 2 bases and J by 0 bases, with 16 bases between the two germline ends. Germline V gives CDR1 KGHDR, CDR2 SFDVKD. The CDR3 sequence is 18 residues long. Written as DNA, the CDR3 is TGTGCCACCAGTGATTCAGAAACGGGGAATCTTAGCAATCAGCCCCAGCATTTT. Encoded protein: CATSDSETGNLSNQPQHF.

CDR3 amino acids: CASSERMANQPQHF. Here the CDR3 DNA reads TGCGCCAGCAGTGAACGTATGGCCAATCAGCCCCAGCATTTT. V and J are TRBV10-2 and TRBJ1-5; D is unresolved. CDR3 size: 14 residues. V dropped 3 bases and J dropped 3 bases, with 9 bases sitting between them. Germline loops: CDR1 WSHSY, CDR2 SAAADI.

The CDR3 reads CSATRDRPTRDTQYF. The CDR3 nucleotides read TGCAGTGCTACCCGAGACAGGCCAACGAGAGATACGCAGTATTTT. The chain employs TRBV20-1 and TRBJ2-3, with D perhaps matching TRBD1 (6 bases). CDR1 is DFQATT and CDR2 is SNEGSKA in the germline V gene (reference sequence). Trimming left V 4 bases short and J 5 bases short, with 19 bases between. This CDR3 spans 15 amino acids.

CDR3 nucleotides: TGCAGCGTAGACTCGCTTAGCACAGATACGCAGTATTTT. Translation: CSVDSLSTDTQYF. This rearrangement joins TRBV29-1 to TRBJ2-3, with D unclear. Germline V gives CDR1 SQVTM, CDR2 ANQGSEA. The V end lost 6 bases, the J end lost 0 bases, and 10 bases lay between the germline ends. This CDR3 is built from 13 residues.

The chain carries TRBV20-1 and TRBJ2-3, with 10 nucleotides matching TRBD2. After removal of 5 bases from V and 3 bases from J, the junction contained 8 bases not matched to a gene. CDR3 size: 15 residues. Germline V gene lookup returns CDR1 DFQATT and CDR2 SNEGSKA (reference sequence). CDR3 nucleotides: TGCAGTGCTGGGCCGGGGGGACTAGCGACAGATACGCAGTATTTT. This sequence encodes CSAGPGGLATDTQYF.

The rearrangement links TRBV20-1 to TRBJ2-7; D remains ambiguous. V lost 4 bases and J 4 bases, leaving 11 bases between the germline ends. CDR1 and CDR2 from the germline V gene are DFQATT and SNEGSKA (reference sequence). The CDR3 has 12 residues. This CDR3 reads CSANPLGYEQYF. The CDR3 coding sequence is TGCAGTGCTAATCCGCTGGGGTACGAGCAGTACTTC.

The chain carries TRBV11-3 and TRBJ2-2, with 9 bases identical to TRBD1. CDR1 and CDR2 from the germline V gene are SGHNT and YENEEA. This CDR3 comprises 14 residues. The junction had 4 bases not matched to a gene; V was cut back by 5 bases and J by 6 bases. The CDR3 sequence is CASSARQGAGELFF. In nucleotides, the CDR3 is TGTGCCAGCAGCGCACGACAGGGGGCCGGGGAGCTGTTTTTT.

This chain uses TRBV19 with TRBJ1-1, with a tentative D call TRBD1 (6 bases). This CDR3 is 14 amino acids long. The germline V and J ends were trimmed by 9 bases and 2 bases, with 16 bases remaining between them. CDR1 and CDR2 from the germline V gene are LNHDA and SQIVND (reference sequence). CDR3 residues: CASTYRTENTEAFF. DNA of the CDR3: TGTGCCAGCACTTACAGGACAGAAAACACTGAAGCTTTCTTT.

V and J are TRBV11-2 and TRBJ2-7; 7 bases align to TRBD1. This CDR3 spans 14 amino acids. Germline assignment: CDR1 SGHAT and CDR2 FQNNGV. J lost 6 bases, V lost 2 bases, and 7 bases had no gene match. CDR3 nucleotides: TGTGCCAGCAGCTTAAACTACGGGACAGTCGAGCAGTACTTC. This sequence encodes CASSLNYGTVEQYF.

In regard to this clonotype: An end of the junction does not agree with germline; a read error may underlie this. V gene TRBV24-1 combines with J gene TRBJ2-3; possible D gene TRBD2, 5 bases. This CDR3 has 15 amino acids. Germline values: CDR1 KGHDR, CDR2 SFDVKD. In DNA, the CDR3 is TGTGCCGCCAGTGATGATAGCGTAAGCACAGATACGCAGTATTTT. Translation gives CAASDDSVSTDTQYF.

In regard to this clonotype: A much larger clone is a single base away; this may be a read error. This sequence joins TRBV5-4 and TRBJ2-7, with a tentative D call TRBD1 (5 bases). The CDR3 covers 14 residues. CDR1 and CDR2 from the germline V gene are SGHNT and YYREEE (reference sequence). This CDR3 reads CAGSSSGLPGEQYF. CDR3 nucleotides: TGTGCCGGCAGCTCGTCGGGCCTACCAGGGGAGCAGTACTTC.

This clonotype showed up many times. The chain recombines TRBV6-1 with TRBJ2-2; possible D gene TRBD2, 6 bases. CDR3 length: 16 residues. Germline lookup yields CDR1 MNHNS and CDR2 SASEGT. Trimming left V 1 base short and J 2 bases short, with 11 bases between. CDR3 sequence (DNA): TGTGCCAGCAGTGAAGGGGGGGACTTTAACACCGGGGAGCTGTTTTTT. Amino acids: CASSEGGDFNTGELFF.

This clonotype was found a few times. The chain uses TRBV7-2 and TRBJ2-1; D gene unclear. Germline V CDR1 and CDR2: SGHTA, FQGNSA. Between the trimmed V and J ends, which lost 2 bases and 5 bases, there was a span of 7 bases. The CDR3 is 13 amino acids. CDR3 DNA: TGTGCCAGCAGCTTAAACCAAGACAATGAGCAGTTCTTC. It yields the protein CASSLNQDNEQFF.

The chain uses TRBV10-1 and TRBJ2-7; tentatively, D is TRBD1 (6 bases). The CDR3 is made up of 11 amino acids. Trimming stripped 3 bases from V and 8 bases from J, with 8 bases between. CDR1 is WNHNN and CDR2 is SYGVQD in the germline V gene (reference sequence). The CDR3 loop reads CASSDQGKQYF. CDR3 in DNA: TGCGCCAGCAGTGATCAGGGGAAGCAGTACTTC.

This clonotype was seen a handful of times. The V gene is TRBV29-1, the J gene TRBJ2-7; unclear D gene. Germline values: CDR1 SQVTM, CDR2 ANQGSEA. V lost 5 bases, J lost 2 bases, and 13 bases lay in between. This CDR3 comprises 13 residues. The CDR3 nucleotides read TGCAGCGTTCATGACGGGCTCACCTACGAGCAGTACTTC. Its protein is CSVHDGLTYEQYF.

Worth noting for this clonotype: Possible read error: a much larger clone is one base away. Without the conserved terminal phenylalanine or tryptophan, this CDR3 likely stems from a read error. This chain connects TRBV24-1 to TRBJ2-7; D might be TRBD1 or TRBD2, each matching 6 bases. The CDR3 is made up of 14 amino acids. Germline loops: CDR1 KGHDR, CDR2 SFDVKD. Between the trimmed V and J ends, which lost 5 bases and 5 bases, there was a span of 15 bases. This CDR3 is CATSVSGGADEQYS. CDR3 sequence (DNA): TGTGCCACCAGTGTATCCGGGGGCGCAGACGAGCAGTACTCC.

The chain recombines TRBV5-5 with TRBJ2-5; D uncertain. CDR1 SGHKS and CDR2 YYEKEE come from the germline V gene (reference sequence). V shed 0 bases and J shed 4 bases, with 10 bases lying between them. There are 14 residues in the CDR3. The CDR3 is CASSLEPHRETQYF. The CDR3 DNA reads as TGTGCCAGCAGCTTGGAACCTCACAGAGAGACCCAGTACTTC. The whole variable domain, filled in from reference TRBV5-5 and TRBJ2-5, reads DAGVTQSPTHLIKTRGQQVTLRCSPISGHKSVSWYQQVLGQGPQFIFQYYEKEERGRGNFPDRFSARQFPNYSSELNVNALLLGDSALYLCASSLEPHRETQYFGPGTRLLVL.

The DNA for the CDR3 is TGTGCCAGCAGCTCTTCCTATGGCTACACCTTC. Translation: CASSSSYGYTF. The chain is built from TRBV7-2 and TRBJ1-2; D is ambiguous. The CDR3 is 11 residues long. Trimming took 4 bases from V and 4 from J, leaving 4 bases between them. In germline, CDR1 is SGHTA, CDR2 FQGNSA.

The gene calls are TRBV20-1 and TRBJ2-5; 10 bases are a match to TRBD1. The CDR3 runs to 14 residues. The junction had 6 bases not matched to a gene; V was cut back by 5 bases and J by 3 bases. CDR1 and CDR2 (germline): DFQATT, SNEGSKA (reference sequence). For the CDR3, the DNA is TGCAGTGCTCTGGACAGGGGGAGCGAAGAGACCCAGTACTTC. Its protein is CSALDRGSEETQYF.

The V call is TRBV9, the J call TRBJ2-1; no reliable D call. This CDR3 contains 13 residues. V dropped 0 bases and J dropped 9 bases, with 10 bases sitting between them. CDR1 and CDR2 from the germline V gene are SGDLS and YYNGEE. In DNA, the CDR3 is TGTGCCAGCAGCGTAGGGGATAGTAGTGAGCAGTTCTTC. It encodes CASSVGDSSEQFF.

This clonotype was detected only a few times. V is TRBV7-8 and J is TRBJ1-6; 7 bases fit TRBD1. Germline CDR1 is SGHVS and CDR2 is FQNEAQ. V was clipped by 5 bases and J by 10 bases; unmatched bases: 8. The CDR3 totals 14 residues. CDR3 loop: CASSPRQGASPLHF. CDR3 bases: TGTGCCAGCAGCCCTAGACAGGGCGCGTCACCCCTCCACTTT.

This clonotype was recorded once. The chain uses TRBV29-1 and TRBJ1-1; TRBD1 matches 10 bases. The length of the CDR3 is 14 residues. V dropped 6 bases and J dropped 4; count of bases not matched to a gene: 8. Germline V gene data show CDR1 as SQVTM and CDR2 as ANQGSEA. The CDR3 coding sequence is TGCAGCGTCCAGTCGGGACAGGGGTTCACTGAAGCTTTCTTT. Its translation: CSVQSGQGFTEAFF.

The V and J genes are TRBV25-1 and TRBJ2-1, with 11 bases lining up with TRBD1. V lost 7 bases to trimming and J lost 5 bases; unmatched junction nucleotides: 7. This CDR3 has 15 residues. Germline loops: CDR1 MGHDK, CDR2 SYGVNS. As DNA, the CDR3 is TGTGCCAGCACCTCGGGACAGGGGGTTGACAATGAGCAGTTCTTC. The encoded protein is CASTSGQGVDNEQFF.

This clonotype occurred once. The genes are TRBV12-5 and TRBJ2-1, with D possibly being TRBD1 (5 bases). CDR1 LGHNT and CDR2 FRNRAP come from the germline V gene. The CDR3 is 13 amino acids. V lost 6 bases and J 7 bases, leaving 13 bases between the germline ends. The CDR3 loop reads CASGPRVLNEQFF. The CDR3 nucleotides are TGTGCTAGTGGCCCCAGGGTTTTGAATGAGCAGTTCTTC.

The J gene is TRBJ2-3, the V gene TRBV24-1, with TRBD1 identical over 7 bases. This CDR3 spans 13 amino acids. The trim removed 9 bases at V and 1 base at J, leaving 3 bases unmatched. Germline V CDR1 and CDR2: KGHDR, SFDVKD. CDR3 loop: CATEGQGTDTQYF. CDR3 DNA: TGTGCCACCGAAGGACAGGGCACAGATACGCAGTATTTT.

The rearrangement links TRBV12-3 or TRBV12-4 to TRBJ2-7; unclear D gene. The CDR3 length is 11 residues. The V and J ends lost 8 bases and 6 bases respectively, with 11 bases between them. The CDR3 sequence is CASRDTGEQYF. The CDR3 nucleotides are TGTGCCAGCCGAGATACCGGCGAGCAGTACTTC.

The chain combines TRBV10-1 with TRBJ2-7; D is unresolved. CDR1 is WNHNN and CDR2 is SYGVQD in the germline V gene (reference sequence). The CDR3 contains 14 residues. V gave up 3 bases and J gave up 5 bases, with 14 bases separating them. The CDR3 loop reads CASSEGLVGHEQYF. CDR3 bases: TGCGCCAGCAGTGAAGGTCTAGTAGGCCACGAGCAGTACTTC.